The sample holds one count of the clone carrying this TCR beta chain. The antigen remains undetermined. Libraries were prepared by immunoSEQ multiplex PCR; TCRdb keeps only in-frame clonotypes and omits some of them. This table has about 56,000 clones, 85% to 90% appearing once. The entry originates in a study of a mutant IDH1 vaccine in newly diagnosed glioma. As for the study in general: Among treated patients, about 60% were male and around 40% female, and mean age was approximately 40 years. The study held visit V12 at week 35 and visit V13 at week 47. Most patients had received both radiotherapy and temozolomide, the prior options being radiotherapy, temozolomide, or both.

The trim removed 0 bases at V and 3 bases at J, leaving 0 bases unmatched. The CDR3 runs 15 residues. Germline V lookup: CDR1 SGHRS, CDR2 YFSETQ. Regarding time point: week 35, safety follow-up. Every vaccination contained 300 ug of the mutant IDH1 20-mer peptide and was paired with topical imiquimod. Patients came in for eight vaccinations, in weeks 1, 3, 5, 7, 11, 15, 19 and 23. The clonotype originates from a middle-aged man with glioma. The rearrangement links TRBV5-1 to TRBJ2-3, with TRBD2 matching 11 bases. Sequenced here: PBMCs, sampled from a glioma patient whose treatment included an IDH1 peptide vaccine. The CDR3 DNA sequence: TGCGCCAGCAGCTTGGGACTAGCGGGAACAGATACGCAGTATTTT. This encodes CASSLGLAGTDTQYF.